Listed below are T cell receptor beta chains from one sample, sequenced in a study of human T cells and chemical hapten exposure. From the RACE reads, TCRdb called clonotypes with MiXCR, one entry per CDR3 protein. Here the sample spans about 130,000 distinct CDR3 sequences, about 8.2% being singletons. Material: whole blood. The receptors originated from a male donor in good health. Some clones in this sample may be carry-over from other donors' samples. The CDR3 runs from the conserved cysteine through the conserved F or W. The order of the fields is clone size, D gene, J gene, CDR3 length, V gene, CDR3 DNA, CDR3 protein. D genes are given only for firm matches. A row's size may be missing; if present it is once, few, many or a size class.

once | - | TRBJ1-4 | 14 | TRBV7-2 | TGTGCCAGCAGCTATGGAGGGACTAATGGAAAACTGTTTTTT | CASSYGGTNGKLFF
many | - | TRBJ1-1 | 13 | TRBV29-1 | TGCAGCGTTGGGAACCTGGGGACGGGCGAAGCTTTCTTT | CSVGNLGTGEAFF
- | TRBD2 | TRBJ2-1 | 17 | TRBV4-2 | TGTGCCAGCAGCCAAGATAGAGCTAGCGGGAGGTCCAATGAGCAGTTCTTC | CASSQDRASGRSNEQFF
few | - | TRBJ1-1 | 18 | TRBV10-3 | TGTGCCTCACAAGGTCCAGGGACGAGAAGTACGGGGGACACTGAAGCTTTCTTT | CASQGPGTRSTGDTEAFF
many | - | TRBJ1-5 | 14 | TRBV12-3/TRBV12-4 | TGTGCCAGCAGTTTAGGGCAGCTTGTCCAGCCCCAGCATTTT | CASSLGQLVQPQHF
many | TRBD2 | TRBJ2-7 | 16 | TRBV15 | TGTGCCACCAGCAGAGATTCATCACCGGGGGGCTACGAGCAGTACTTC | CATSRDSSPGGYEQYF
few | TRBD2 | TRBJ2-5 | 13 | TRBV10-3 | TGTGCCATCCGGACTAGCGGGAGTGAGACCCAGTACTTC | CAIRTSGSETQYF
- | - | TRBJ1-1 | 16 | TRBV7-9 | TGTGCCAGCAGACCTAACCAGGTGAGGGGGAACACTGAAGCTTTCTTT | CASRPNQVRGNTEAFF
few | - | TRBJ1-5 | 14 | TRBV20-1 | TGCAGTGCCGTGACTTCACGGGGGGAGCAGCCCCAGCATTTT | CSAVTSRGEQPQHF
few | - | TRBJ2-3 | 13 | TRBV19 | TGTGCCAGTAGTACCGGGACAAGGGAAACGCAGTATTTT | CASSTGTRETQYF
few | - | TRBJ2-2 | 14 | TRBV28 | TGTGCCAGCAGTCCTTTTATCGGGGGCGGGGAGCTGTTTTTT | CASSPFIGGGELFF
many | - | TRBJ1-5 | 14 | TRBV20-1 | TGCAGTGCCGCTACCCCAAGGGGGGTTCAGCCCCAGCATTTT | CSAATPRGVQPQHF
few | TRBD1 | TRBJ2-7 | 15 | TRBV5-1 | TGCGCCAGCAGCTTGAGACAGGGGGCGGACTACGAGCAGTACTTC | CASSLRQGADYEQYF
many | TRBD1 | TRBJ2-5 | 14 | TRBV10-3 | TGTGCCATCAGTCGACAGGGCCGAGAAGAGACCCAGTACTTC | CAISRQGREETQYF
few | TRBD2 | TRBJ2-1 | 15 | TRBV14 | TGTGCCAGCAGCCCAATGACGGGAGGGAGCAATGAGCAGTTCTTC | CASSPMTGGSNEQFF
- | - | TRBJ1-3 | 16 | TRBV6-2/TRBV6-3 | TGTGCCAGCGGGCGAGGGACACCGTACTCTGGAAACACCATATATTTT | CASGRGTPYSGNTIYF